One and the same sample provided the 14 T cell receptor beta chains below, sequenced in a study of cytomegalovirus exposure and HLA in healthy donors. The study ran its PCR with 60 Vbeta and 13 Jbeta primers. TCRdb's table, derived via immunoSEQ multiplex PCR, lists solely in-frame clones and lacks some. The sample shows roughly 190,000 clones, roughly three quarters of them seen only once. Sequences were obtained from PBMCs. These TCRs come from a woman aged 18-29 years in good health and CMV-seronegative.

The rearrangement uses TRBV2 and TRBJ1-1; D perhaps matches TRBD1 (5 bases). Germline CDR1 is SNHLY and CDR2 is FYNNEI. The CDR3 is made up of 13 amino acids. V shed 6 bases and J shed 1 base, with 9 bases lying between them. For the CDR3, the DNA is TGTGCCAGCAGGGACGACAGGAACACTGAAGCTTTCTTT. It encodes CASRDDRNTEAFF. The entire variable domain, with the rest obtained from reference TRBV2 and TRBJ1-1, is as follows: EPEVTQTPSHQVTQMGQEVILRCVPISNHLYFYWYRQILGQKVEFLVSFYNNEISEKSEIFDDQFSVERPDGSNFTLKIRSTKLEDSAMYFCASRDDRNTEAFFGQGTRLTVV.

The chain couples TRBV7-9 to TRBJ2-3, with D perhaps TRBD1 (6 bases). Germline lookup yields CDR1 SEHNR and CDR2 FQNEAQ (reference sequence). Trimming cost V 2 bases and J 0 bases, with 9 bases left between them. The CDR3 loop spans 15 amino acids. The CDR3 is CASSLRDTSTDTQYF. The CDR3, as DNA: TGTGCCAGCAGCTTAAGGGACACCAGCACAGATACGCAGTATTTT.

V gene TRBV9 combines with J gene TRBJ2-1; 8 bases map to TRBD2. The CDR3 runs 14 residues. The V gene end was trimmed by 2 bases and the J gene end by 7 bases; junction bases not matched to a gene: 5. The germline V gene encodes CDR1 SGDLS and CDR2 YYNGEE. The CDR3 nucleotides are TGTGCCAGCAGCGTTGCGGGAGGTGTAAATGAGCAGTTCTTC. It is translated as CASSVAGGVNEQFF. Full variable domain (rest looked up from reference TRBV9 and TRBJ2-1): DSGVTQTPKHLITATGQRVTLRCSPRSGDLSVYWYQQSLDQGLQFLIQYYNGEERAKGNILERFSAQQFPDLHSELNLSSLELGDSALYFCASSVAGGVNEQFFGPGTRLTVL.

This chain uses TRBV7-9 with TRBJ2-2, with 10 positions matching TRBD1. There are 16 residues in the CDR3. CDR1 is SEHNR and CDR2 is FQNEAQ in the germline V gene (reference sequence). V shed 8 bases and J 7 bases; nucleotides not matched to a gene: 13. Written as DNA, the CDR3 is TGTGCCAGCCTCGAAAGGGCGGGACAGGGGATCGGGGAGCTGTTTTTT. Protein sequence: CASLERAGQGIGELFF.

The rearrangement uses TRBV6-1 and TRBJ1-1; 7 bases line up with TRBD1. Per germline, CDR1 MNHNS and CDR2 SASEGT. The CDR3 is 15 residues long. V dropped 6 bases and J dropped 1; count of bases not matched to a gene: 8. CDR3 coding DNA: TGTGCCAGCAGAGGACAGGACCTCCCGAACACTGAAGCTTTCTTT. Its translation: CASRGQDLPNTEAFF.

This chain uses TRBV6-5 with TRBJ2-3, with TRBD2 matching 12 bases. With V trimmed by 6 bases and J by 3 bases, 1 base remained unmatched. CDR1 MNHEY and CDR2 SVGAGI come from the germline V gene. The CDR3 is made up of 14 amino acids. The CDR3 DNA follows: TGTGCCAGCAGGACTAGCGGGAGTACAGATACGCAGTATTTT. It encodes CASRTSGSTDTQYF.

About this clone itself: Other DNA sequences from this sample encode an identical CDR3 as well. The chain couples TRBV6-1 to TRBJ2-7; maybe TRBD2 (5 bases). The germline gives CDR1 MNHNS, CDR2 SASEGT. The CDR3 sequence is 12 residues long. The V end lost 3 bases, the J end lost 2 bases, and 5 bases lay between the germline ends. CDR3 in DNA: TGTGCCAGCAGTGAGAGGGCCTACGAGCAGTACTTC. Its translation is CASSERAYEQYF.

V and J are TRBV30 and TRBJ2-7, with 10 bases aligning to TRBD1. The CDR3 totals 16 residues. Germline trimming cut 0 bases from V and 4 bases from J; bases unmatched to any gene: 9. Germline V gene sequence: CDR1 GTSNPN, CDR2 SVGIG (reference sequence). The CDR3 reads CAWSVRSWDRGYEQYF. The CDR3 region has the DNA TGTGCCTGGAGTGTACGAAGTTGGGACAGGGGATACGAGCAGTACTTC.

The rearrangement joins TRBV7-2 to TRBJ1-6, with a weak D call TRBD1 (5 bases). Germline V gene data show CDR1 as SGHTA and CDR2 as FQGNSA. Trimming took 5 bases from V and 9 from J, leaving 17 bases between them. The CDR3 runs 15 residues. CDR3 sequence: CASSDRTRGFSPLHF. The CDR3 DNA is TGTGCCAGCAGCGACCGGACGCGGGGGTTTTCACCCCTCCACTTT.

This clone was picked up one time. The CDR3: CASSLNGEQFF. In DNA form, the CDR3 reads TGTGCCAGCAGCTTAAACGGTGAGCAGTTCTTC. The rearrangement links TRBV7-3 to TRBJ2-1; unclear D gene. V shed 1 base and J shed 9 bases, with 4 bases lying between them. The CDR3 spans 11 residues. Germline V gives CDR1 SGHTA, CDR2 FQGTGA.

J is TRBJ2-6 and V is TRBV25-1; tentative D call: TRBD1 (5 bases). The V gene's germline CDR1 is MGHDK and CDR2 SYGVNS. CDR3 length equals 18 residues. Trimming stripped 5 bases from V and 0 bases from J, with 17 bases between. The CDR3 bases are TGTGCCAGCAGTCCACACAGGCGTGACGTCTCTGGGGCCAACGTCCTGACTTTC. Protein sequence: CASSPHRRDVSGANVLTF.

As concerns this clone: At the DNA level, this CDR3 is encoded by other sequences in the same sample as well. The V and J genes are TRBV5-1 and TRBJ1-5; TRBD1 matches at 8 bases. CDR3 size: 15 residues. V was clipped by 4 bases and J by 3 bases; unmatched bases: 6. Germline CDR1 reads SGHRS; CDR2 reads YFSETQ. CDR3 DNA sequence: TGCGCCAGCAGCGTAGGACAGGGCTACAATCAGCCCCAGCATTTT. Translating it yields CASSVGQGYNQPQHF.

J is TRBJ2-7 and V is TRBV4-2, with 7 bases aligning to TRBD2. Trimming cost V 3 bases and J 5 bases; bases outside gene matches: 10. The CDR3 contains 15 residues. Per the germline V gene, CDR1 is LGHNA and CDR2 is YNFKEQ. CDR3 sequence: CASSHRRLAVDEQYF. CDR3 sequence (DNA): TGTGCCAGCAGCCATCGGCGGCTAGCGGTCGACGAGCAGTACTTC.

The chain combines TRBV6-5 with TRBJ1-5; D is ambiguous. Germline V gives CDR1 MNHEY, CDR2 SVGAGI. There are 14 residues in the CDR3. Trimming cost V 6 bases and J 0 bases, with 9 bases left between them. The chain's CDR3 is CASSHRFSNQPQHF. The CDR3 DNA sequence: TGTGCCAGCAGCCACCGGTTTAGCAATCAGCCCCAGCATTTT.